This passage covers 10 T cell receptor beta chains from one sample sequenced in a study of STAT5B mutations in CD4+ large granular lymphocyte leukemia. The repertoire was sequenced with immunoSEQ multiplex PCR; TCRdb's copy has only in-frame clones and lacks some. This sample yields about 30,000 clones, of which more than 65% are seen a single time; roughly 2% belongs to the top ten. Sequenced sample: CD4+ T cells from blood buffy coats. The source is a human donor in good health.

This chain links TRBV30 with TRBJ1-2, with 9 bases lining up with TRBD1. The CDR3 loop spans 17 amino acids. Germline V gene sequence: CDR1 GTSNPN, CDR2 SVGIG (reference sequence). After removal of 2 bases from V and 4 bases from J, the junction contained 14 bases not matched to a gene. CDR3 nucleotides: TGTGCCTGGAGTTTACACAGGGGGCACACGGGAACCTATGGCTACACCTTC. Encoded protein: CAWSLHRGHTGTYGYTF. The full variable domain, completed using reference TRBV30 and TRBJ1-2, is SQTIHQWPATLVQPVGSPLSLECTVEGTSNPNLYWYRQAAGRGLQLLFYSVGIGQISSEVPQNLSASRPQDRQFILSSKKLLLSDSGFYLCAWSLHRGHTGTYGYTFGSGTRLTVV.

The V and J genes are TRBV2 and TRBJ2-5; a weak D match, TRBD2 (6 bases). CDR1 and CDR2 (germline): SNHLY, FYNNEI. The CDR3 consists of 14 residues. With 8 bases removed from V and 5 bases from J, the gap between germline ends came to 18 bases. The CDR3 is CASAGSRLGETQYF. DNA of the CDR3: TGTGCCAGCGCTGGATCCAGACTAGGGGAGACCCAGTACTTC.

The V and J genes are TRBV15 and TRBJ1-4; 8 bases are shared with TRBD1. Germline loops: CDR1 LNHNV, CDR2 YYDKDF (reference sequence). The CDR3 length is 17 residues. V shed 0 bases and J 7 bases; nucleotides not matched to a gene: 10. As DNA, the CDR3 is TGTGCCACCAGCAGAGACCTTCGGACAGGGCCGGGTGAAAAACTGTTTTTT. Amino acids: CATSRDLRTGPGEKLFF.

The gene calls are TRBV2 and TRBJ2-3, with TRBD1 as a possible D gene (5 bases). Deletions cut 4 bases from V and 8 bases from J, with 16 bases between. The germline gives CDR1 SNHLY, CDR2 FYNNEI. This CDR3 comprises 14 residues. The CDR3, as DNA: TGTGCCAGCAGTGCACAGGAGCCCCCCGGTACGCAGTATTTT. Translation gives CASSAQEPPGTQYF. The complete variable domain, with remaining parts taken from reference TRBV2 and TRBJ2-3, reads EPEVTQTPSHQVTQMGQEVILRCVPISNHLYFYWYRQILGQKVEFLVSFYNNEISEKSEIFDDQFSVERPDGSNFTLKIRSTKLEDSAMYFCASSAQEPPGTQYFGPGTRLTVL.

This chain joins TRBV19 and TRBJ2-5, with TRBD1 matching over 7 bases. The germline gives CDR1 LNHDA, CDR2 SQIVND (reference sequence). Losses at the gene ends were 3 bases for V and 4 bases for J; bases not matched to a gene: 8. The CDR3 has 15 residues. The DNA for the CDR3 is TGTGCCAGTAGTATTGGGGCAGGGGGACGAGAGACCCAGTACTTC. Amino acids: CASSIGAGGRETQYF.

The count of this clone is one. The rearrangement links TRBV12-2 to TRBJ2-2; the table gives TRBD2 as D, unverified against the DNA. TRBV12-2 is a recognized pseudogene. There are 13 residues in the CDR3. The CDR3 spells CASRLTLTGELFF. The CDR3 coding sequence is TGTGCAAGTCGCTTAACACTAACCGGGGAGCTGTTTTTT.

This chain links TRBV10-2 with TRBJ2-7, with D possibly matching TRBD2 (6 bases). Germline V gives CDR1 WSHSY, CDR2 SAAADI. This CDR3 is 14 amino acids long. Trimming removed 2 bases at V and 7 bases at J, with 15 bases between. The CDR3 DNA follows: TGCGCCAGCAGTGAGCCCCGCCCGGAGGGGGAGCAGTACTTC. This gives the protein CASSEPRPEGEQYF.

The chain couples TRBV14 to TRBJ2-3; 9 bases fit TRBD2. The germline V gene encodes CDR1 SGHDN and CDR2 FVKESK. Losses at the gene ends were 4 bases for V and 3 bases for J; bases not matched to a gene: 5. CDR3 length: 15 residues. CDR3 sequence reads: CASSLRLAETDTQYF. CDR3 coding DNA: TGTGCCAGCAGCCTTAGACTAGCGGAAACAGATACGCAGTATTTT. Filled out from reference TRBV14 and TRBJ2-3, the complete variable domain reads EAGVTQFPSHSVIEKGQTVTLRCDPISGHDNLYWYRRVMGKEIKFLLHFVKESKQDESGMPNNRFLAERTGGTYSTLKVQPAELEDSGVYFCASSLRLAETDTQYFGPGTRLTVL.

J is TRBJ2-6 and V is TRBV19; D unresolved. Trimming stripped 2 bases from V and 0 bases from J, with 2 bases between. This CDR3 is built from 14 residues. Germline V lookup: CDR1 LNHDA, CDR2 SQIVND (reference sequence). CDR3 sequence: CASSIPSGANVLTF. DNA of the CDR3: TGTGCCAGTAGTATACCCTCTGGGGCCAACGTCCTGACTTTC.

This chain connects TRBV7-9 to TRBJ2-3, with no clear D. This CDR3 spans 13 amino acids. In germline, CDR1 is SEHNR, CDR2 FQNEAQ (reference sequence). V was cut by 1 base and J by 7 bases, with 9 bases left in between. The DNA for the CDR3 is TGTGCCAGCAGCTTAGAGGTTCCAAATACGCAGTATTTT. Translated, it gives CASSLEVPNTQYF.